The present TCR beta chain was sequenced within a study of post-analysis software for immune sequencing data. Study-wide background: Disease courses included relapsing-remitting, secondary progressive and progressive-relapsing multiple sclerosis. Study findings and constraints: Strong co-clustering by F measure linked samples that shared a preparation batch. The study found significantly lower normalized Chao1 diversity in multiple sclerosis patients than in controls. In patients, about 5 TRBV segments were more frequent than in controls, with TRBV5-6, TRBV5-1 and TRBV20-1 among them.

TCR beta cDNA libraries included unique molecular identifiers. T cells numbering roughly 0.85 to 11 million gave rise to around 460,000 cDNA molecules. TCRdb analysed the PCR reads with MiXCR anew, one entry per CDR3 protein. Among some 690,000 distinct CDR3 sequences listed, approximately 60% were seen once. In regard to this clonotype: Its antigen remains unidentified.

The V and J ends lost 5 bases and 0 bases respectively, with 10 bases between them. Germline assignment: CDR1 SGHTA and CDR2 FQGNSA. This CDR3 spans 14 amino acids. Material for sequencing was blood. This chain joins TRBV7-2 and TRBJ1-1; D is unresolved. The receptor was isolated from a girl aged 2 to 9 with multiple sclerosis. The CDR3: CASSPLGMNTEAFF. DNA of the CDR3: TGTGCCAGCAGCCCTCTGGGGATGAACACTGAAGCTTTCTTT.